A selection of T cell receptor beta chains follows, all from one sample in a study of T-cell memory formation after mild COVID-19. TCRdb recomputed calls from the 5' RACE reads with MiXCR, one row per CDR3 protein. The sample holds 400,000 to 450,000 distinct CDR3 sequences, roughly 18% seen once. Sequences were obtained from PBMCs or a T cell subset sorted from them (not recorded which). The receptors here all came from a man between 18 and 35 years old who had mild COVID-19 (a few samples of this study predate the infection). Cell type and time point are not known. Both conserved end residues are part of each CDR3. The D gene is left open where the match is weak. The size of a clone is reported for some rows only, either as once, few or many, or as a class for expanded clones.

>.|TRBV29-1|few|TRBJ2-7
CSVDTDYEQYF
TGCAGCGTTGATACCGACTACGAGCAGTACTTC
>.|TRBV6-2/TRBV6-3|few|TRBJ1-5
CASRKAGSEPQHF
TGTGCCAGCAGAAAAGCAGGGTCGGAGCCCCAGCATTTT
>.|TRBV4-1|.|TRBJ1-5
CASSHPQGRRQPQHF
TGCGCCAGCAGCCACCCACAGGGACGACGGCAGCCCCAGCATTTT
>.|TRBV7-2|.|TRBJ1-2
CASSLADGGPGGGYTF
TGTGCCAGCAGCTTAGCGGATGGGGGCCCTGGTGGTGGCTACACCTTC
>TRBD1|TRBV7-2|.|TRBJ1-6
CASRAGTGISSSYNSPLHF
TGTGCCAGCAGGGCCGGGACAGGAATTTCCAGCTCCTATAATTCACCCCTCCACTTT
>.|TRBV6-5|.|TRBJ2-3
CASSSIIPKADTQYF
TGTGCCAGCAGTTCCATTATCCCAAAGGCAGATACGCAGTATTTT
>.|TRBV2|once|TRBJ1-1
CASSDLGSGPMNTEAFF
TGTGCCAGCAGTGATTTGGGGTCCGGGCCAATGAACACTGAAGCTTTCTTT
>TRBD1|TRBV7-9|few|TRBJ2-5
CASSLQGARGKRTQYF
TGTGCCAGCAGCTTACAGGGGGCGAGGGGCAAGAGAACCCAGTACTTC
>TRBD1|TRBV5-1|.|TRBJ1-2
CASSEGQTGGYGYTF
TGCGCCAGCAGCGAGGGACAGACGGGGGGCTATGGCTACACCTTC
>.|TRBV12-3/TRBV12-4|.|TRBJ1-2
CASSLEGRGSGYTF
TGTGCCAGCAGTTTGGAGGGTAGGGGTAGCGGCTACACCTTC
>TRBD2|TRBV9|.|TRBJ2-1
CASSATGLAGGFEQFF
TGTGCCAGCAGCGCGACCGGACTAGCGGGGGGGTTTGAGCAGTTCTTC
>TRBD1|TRBV6-6|.|TRBJ1-5
CASSYRGQTTAQPQHF
TGTGCCAGCAGTTACAGGGGACAGACTACGGCTCAGCCCCAGCATTTT
>.|TRBV29-1|few|TRBJ1-1
CSVSGRHRMNTEAFF
TGCAGCGTTTCGGGTAGGCACAGAATGAACACTGAAGCTTTCTTT
>TRBD1|TRBV7-3|.|TRBJ1-6
CASSSTGDSYNSPLHF
TGTGCCAGCAGCTCCACAGGGGACTCCTATAATTCACCCCTCCACTTT
>TRBD2|TRBV6-6|.|TRBJ2-2
CASSRHPSGPTGELFF
TGTGCCAGCAGTCGCCACCCTAGCGGACCGACCGGGGAGCTGTTTTTT
>.|TRBV20-1|.|TRBJ1-1
CSAGTGMGPNTEAFF
TGCAGTGCTGGAACGGGGATGGGGCCGAACACTGAAGCTTTCTTT
>.|TRBV3-1|.|TRBJ1-2
CASSQAGGFGGYGYTF
TGTGCCAGCAGCCAAGCGGGGGGATTCGGAGGCTATGGCTACACCTTC
>.|TRBV6-6|few|TRBJ1-3
CASSRWDGPSSGNTIYF
TGTGCCAGCAGTCGCTGGGACGGTCCGAGCTCTGGAAACACCATATATTTT
>.|TRBV28|few|TRBJ2-3
CASGGAVTDTQYF
TGTGCCAGCGGGGGCGCGGTCACAGATACGCAGTATTTT
>TRBD2|TRBV5-4|.|TRBJ2-3
CASSRRLGTSGGIYTDTQYF
TGTGCCAGCAGCAGGCGTCTTGGGACTAGCGGGGGAATTTACACAGATACGCAGTATTTT
>.|TRBV28|.|TRBJ2-4
CASTGAKNIQYF
TGTGCCAGCACAGGGGCCAAAAACATTCAGTACTTC
>TRBD1|TRBV7-2|few|TRBJ1-2
CASSSTGTGFMAGSGYTF
TGTGCCAGCAGCTCCACCGGGACAGGGTTTATGGCTGGTTCGGGCTACACCTTC
>.|TRBV7-2|.|TRBJ1-1
CASSVDPNTEAFF
TGTGCCAGCAGCGTCGACCCGAACACTGAAGCTTTCTTT
>.|TRBV24-1|few|TRBJ1-4
CATSGIPEVEKLFF
TGTGCCACCAGTGGGATTCCGGAAGTTGAGAAACTGTTTTTT
>.|TRBV6-2/TRBV6-3|few|TRBJ2-1
CASSYGGRGNEQFF
TGTGCCAGCAGTTACGGGGGCAGGGGAAATGAGCAGTTCTTC
>TRBD1|TRBV12-3/TRBV12-4|many|TRBJ2-2
CASRGQYNTGELFF
TGTGCCAGCAGGGGACAGTATAACACCGGGGAGCTGTTTTTT
>.|TRBV19|.|TRBJ1-2
CASSIMVGNYGYTF
TGTGCCAGTAGTATAATGGTCGGCAACTATGGCTACACCTTC
>.|TRBV4-1|.|TRBJ2-5
CASSQEQQGFIRETQYF
TGCGCCAGCAGCCAAGAGCAGCAGGGTTTCATCCGGGAGACCCAGTACTTC
>TRBD1|TRBV7-9|many|TRBJ1-5
CASSFLNPDRANQPQHF
TGTGCCAGCAGCTTTCTCAACCCGGACAGGGCCAATCAGCCCCAGCATTTT
>.|TRBV6-6|few|TRBJ1-3
CASTRQSSGNTIYF
TGTGCCAGCACCCGACAGAGCTCTGGAAACACCATATATTTT
>.|TRBV7-2|.|TRBJ2-1
CASSLDGHRYNEQFF
TGTGCCAGCAGCTTAGATGGACACCGTTACAATGAGCAGTTCTTC
>.|TRBV11-3|.|TRBJ2-1
CASSLVGGRRGEQFF
TGTGCCAGCAGCTTAGTTGGGGGGCGACGGGGTGAGCAGTTCTTC
>.|TRBV30|many|TRBJ1-2
CAWNGGQYYGYTF
TGTGCCTGGAACGGGGGGCAATACTATGGCTACACCTTC
>.|TRBV24-1|.|TRBJ2-1
CATSLSLTNEQFF
TGTGCCACCAGTTTGTCCTTGACGAATGAGCAGTTCTTC